This T cell receptor (beta chain) derives from a study of identical twins' blood T cells. Libraries were made from RNA as TCR cDNA, using a modified protocol. From the 5' RACE reads, TCRdb called clonotypes with MiXCR, one entry per CDR3 protein. The sample yields 350,000 to 400,000 distinct CDR3 sequences, more than 25% seen once. CDR3 length: 15 amino acids. Per the germline V gene, CDR1 is LGHNA and CDR2 is YSLEER. The V end lost 4 bases, the J end lost 0 bases, and 12 bases lay between the germline ends. This clonotype turned up a few times. The chain has TRBV4-3 and TRBJ1-1; no definite D call. The source material was PBMCs. The receptor comes from a woman aged 18-50 years in good health. The CDR3 DNA is TGCGCCAGCAGCCCCCACGCTGTCATGAACACTGAAGCTTTCTTT. The encoded protein is CASSPHAVMNTEAFF.